This T cell receptor beta chain emerged from a study of OX40 agonist ivuxolimab in advanced cancers. The overall study: An anti-OX40 (CD134) antibody with agonistic activity, ivuxolimab, was administered to patients. Overall study results and limits: Averaged across samples, CD8+ T cells carried more expanded clones than CD4+ did. Also showing low normalized T-cell clonal expansion were some of the nonresponders.

Method: immunoSEQ multiplex PCR; TCRdb's copy keeps in-frame clones and lacks some. The sample has more than 50,000 clones; 70% to 90% are singletons. As to this clone: The antigen is unknown.

Per the germline V gene, CDR1 is MDHEN and CDR2 is SYDVKM. The CDR3 length is 16 residues. V was cut by 3 bases and J by 1 base, with 13 bases left in between. This receptor was obtained from an adult with an advanced solid tumor such as melanoma, head and neck, liver or kidney cancer. The starting material was CD4+ or CD8+ T cells sorted from blood, obtained in a trial of the OX40 agonist ivuxolimab. The gene calls are TRBV28 and TRBJ2-4; perhaps TRBD2 as D (6 bases). CDR3 loop: CASSFLGGAAKNIQYF. The CDR3 DNA sequence: TGTGCCAGCAGTTTCTTGGGGGGTGCGGCCAAAAACATTCAGTACTTC. The variable domain in full, with the rest retrieved from reference TRBV28 and TRBJ2-4, is DVKVTQSSRYLVKRTGEKVFLECVQDMDHENMFWYRQDPGLGLRLIYFSYDVKMKEKGDIPEGYSVSREKKERFSLILESASTNQTSMYLCASSFLGGAAKNIQYFGAGTRLSVL.